This T cell receptor beta chain was identified during a study of blood T cell repertoires in COVID-19. Study context: Acute and convalescent COVID-19 specimens originated in the United States, Italy and Spain.

The germline V gene encodes CDR1 SGHVS and CDR2 FQNEAQ. With 5 bases removed from V and 2 bases from J, the gap between germline ends came to 15 bases. The CDR3 totals 15 residues. This clone was counted a few times. Here immunoSEQ multiplex PCR was the method, and the copy in TCRdb shows in-frame clones only, minus some. Found here are around 150,000 clones, 65% to 80% of them singletons; the top ten hold approximately 8%. The rearrangement links TRBV7-8 to TRBJ1-2, with D unresolved. Sequenced: peripheral blood. The receptor was derived from a man between 60 and 75 years old with acute or convalescent COVID-19. CDR3 bases: TGTGCCAGCAGCCCCCGTGGAGGCCTCAACTATGGCTACACCTTC. Protein sequence: CASSPRGGLNYGYTF. Full variable domain (remainder filled in from reference TRBV7-8 and TRBJ1-2): GAGVSQSPRYKVAKRGQDVALRCDPISGHVSLFWYQQALGQGPEFLTYFQNEAQLDKSGLPSDRFFAERPEGSVSTLKIQRTQQEDSAVYLCASSPRGGLNYGYTFGSGTRLTVV.